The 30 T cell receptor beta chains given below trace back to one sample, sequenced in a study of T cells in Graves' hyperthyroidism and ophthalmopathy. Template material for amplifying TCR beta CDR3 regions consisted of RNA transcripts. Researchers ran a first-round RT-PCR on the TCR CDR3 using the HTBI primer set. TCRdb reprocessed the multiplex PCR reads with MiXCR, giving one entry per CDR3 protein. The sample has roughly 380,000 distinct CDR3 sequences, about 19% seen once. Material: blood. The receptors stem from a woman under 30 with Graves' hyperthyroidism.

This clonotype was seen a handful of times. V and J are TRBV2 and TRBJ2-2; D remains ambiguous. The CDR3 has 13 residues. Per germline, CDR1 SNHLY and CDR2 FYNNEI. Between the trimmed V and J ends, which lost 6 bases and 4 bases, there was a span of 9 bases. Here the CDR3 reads CASRALVTGELFF. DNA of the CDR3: TGTGCCAGCAGGGCCCTTGTCACCGGGGAGCTGTTTTTT.

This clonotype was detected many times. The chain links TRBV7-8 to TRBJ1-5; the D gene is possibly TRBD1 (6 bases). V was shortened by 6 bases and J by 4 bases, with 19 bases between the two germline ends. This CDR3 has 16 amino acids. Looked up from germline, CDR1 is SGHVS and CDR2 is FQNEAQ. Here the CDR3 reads CASSQAGAEWNQPQHF. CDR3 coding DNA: TGTGCCAGCAGTCAGGCAGGGGCGGAGTGGAATCAGCCCCAGCATTTT.

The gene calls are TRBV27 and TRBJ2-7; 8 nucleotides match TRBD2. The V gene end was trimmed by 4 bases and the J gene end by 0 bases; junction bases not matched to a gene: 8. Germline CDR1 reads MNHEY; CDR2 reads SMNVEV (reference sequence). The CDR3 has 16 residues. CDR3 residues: CASSSSAGESSYEQYF. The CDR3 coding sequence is TGTGCCAGCAGTTCTTCAGCGGGGGAGAGCTCCTACGAGCAGTACTTC.

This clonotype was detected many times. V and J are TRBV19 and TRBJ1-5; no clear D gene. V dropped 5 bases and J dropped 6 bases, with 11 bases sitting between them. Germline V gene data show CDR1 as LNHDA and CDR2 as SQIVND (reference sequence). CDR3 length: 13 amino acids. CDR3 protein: CASSFWGTQPQHF. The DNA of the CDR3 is TGTGCCAGTAGTTTTTGGGGAACTCAGCCCCAGCATTTT.

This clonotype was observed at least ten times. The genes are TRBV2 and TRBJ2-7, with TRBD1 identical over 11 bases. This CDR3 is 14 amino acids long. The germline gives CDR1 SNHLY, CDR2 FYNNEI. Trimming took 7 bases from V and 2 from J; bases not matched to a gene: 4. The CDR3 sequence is CASTRGQGAYEQYF. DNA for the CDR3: TGTGCCAGCACCCGGGGACAGGGGGCCTACGAGCAGTACTTC.

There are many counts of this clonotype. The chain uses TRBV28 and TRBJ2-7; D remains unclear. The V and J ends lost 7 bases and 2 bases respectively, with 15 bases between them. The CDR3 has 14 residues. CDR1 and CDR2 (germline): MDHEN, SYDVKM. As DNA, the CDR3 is TGTGCCAGCACCAATCGGCCCATAGCCTACGAGCAGTACTTC. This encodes CASTNRPIAYEQYF.

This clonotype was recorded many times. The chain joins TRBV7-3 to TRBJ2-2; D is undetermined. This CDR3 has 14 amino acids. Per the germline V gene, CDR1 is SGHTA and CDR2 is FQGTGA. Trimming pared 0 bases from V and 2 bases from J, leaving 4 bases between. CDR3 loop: CASSLTLNTGELFF. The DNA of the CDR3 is TGTGCCAGCAGCTTAACACTTAACACCGGGGAGCTGTTTTTT.

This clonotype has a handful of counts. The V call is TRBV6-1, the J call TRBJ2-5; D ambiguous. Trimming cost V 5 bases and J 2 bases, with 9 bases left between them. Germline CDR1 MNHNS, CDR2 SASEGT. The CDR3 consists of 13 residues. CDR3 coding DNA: TGTGCCAGCAGTAAGAGCAGACAAGAGACCCAGTACTTC. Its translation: CASSKSRQETQYF.

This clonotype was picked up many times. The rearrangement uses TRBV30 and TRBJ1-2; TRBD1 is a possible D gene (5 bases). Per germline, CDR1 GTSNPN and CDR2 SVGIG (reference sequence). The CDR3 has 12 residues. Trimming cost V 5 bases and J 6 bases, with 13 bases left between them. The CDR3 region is CAWDLGLDGYTF. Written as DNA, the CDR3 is TGTGCCTGGGATCTGGGGCTAGATGGCTACACCTTC.

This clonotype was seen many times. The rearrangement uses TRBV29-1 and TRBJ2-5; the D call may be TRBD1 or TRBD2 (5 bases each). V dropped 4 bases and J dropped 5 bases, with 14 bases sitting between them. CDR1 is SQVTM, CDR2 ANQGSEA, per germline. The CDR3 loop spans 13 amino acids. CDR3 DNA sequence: TGCAGCGTTGGCTTGGGGGTCGGCGAGACCCAGTACTTC. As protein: CSVGLGVGETQYF.

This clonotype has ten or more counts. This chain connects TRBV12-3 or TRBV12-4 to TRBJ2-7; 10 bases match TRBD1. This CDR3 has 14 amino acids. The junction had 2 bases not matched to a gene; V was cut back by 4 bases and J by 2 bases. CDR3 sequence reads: CASSSGQGTYEQYF. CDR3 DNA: TGTGCCAGCAGTTCGGGACAGGGGACCTACGAGCAGTACTTC.

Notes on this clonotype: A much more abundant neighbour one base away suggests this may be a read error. The CDR3 DNA is TGTGACAGCAGCTTGGCCCCCGGGGGGTCCTATGGCTACACCTTC. This encodes CDSSLAPGGSYGYTF. The chain has TRBV5-6 and TRBJ1-2; TRBD1 might be the D (5 bases). The CDR3 contains 15 residues. CDR1 and CDR2 from the germline V gene are SGHDT and YYEEEE.

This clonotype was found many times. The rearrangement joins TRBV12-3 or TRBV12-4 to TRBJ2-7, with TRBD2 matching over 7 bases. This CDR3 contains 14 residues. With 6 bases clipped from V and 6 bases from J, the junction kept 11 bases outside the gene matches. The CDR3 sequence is CASRWDYYGSEQYF. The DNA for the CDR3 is TGTGCCAGCAGGTGGGACTACTACGGTTCCGAGCAGTACTTC.

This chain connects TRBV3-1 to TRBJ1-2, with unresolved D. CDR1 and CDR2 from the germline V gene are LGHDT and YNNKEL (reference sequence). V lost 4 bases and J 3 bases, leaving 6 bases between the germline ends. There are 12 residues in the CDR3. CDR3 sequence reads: CASSLTHYGYTF. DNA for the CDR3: TGTGCCAGCAGCCTCACCCACTATGGCTACACCTTC. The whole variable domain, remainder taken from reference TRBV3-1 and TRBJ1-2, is DTAVSQTPKYLVTQMGNDKSIKCEQNLGHDTMYWYKQDSKKFLKIMFSYNNKELIINETVPNRFSPKSPDKAHLNLHINSLELGDSAVYFCASSLTHYGYTFGSGTRLTVV.

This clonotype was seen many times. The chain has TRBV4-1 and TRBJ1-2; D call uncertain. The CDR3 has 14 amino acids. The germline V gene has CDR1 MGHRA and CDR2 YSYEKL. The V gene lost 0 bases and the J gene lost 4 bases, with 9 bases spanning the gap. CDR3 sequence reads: CASSQEGRLYGYTF. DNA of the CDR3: TGCGCCAGCAGCCAAGAAGGCAGACTCTATGGCTACACCTTC.

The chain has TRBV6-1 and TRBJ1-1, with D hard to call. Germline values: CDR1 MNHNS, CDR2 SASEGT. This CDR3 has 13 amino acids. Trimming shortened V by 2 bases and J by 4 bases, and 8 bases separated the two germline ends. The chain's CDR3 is CASSENYSTEAFF. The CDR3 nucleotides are TGTGCCAGCAGTGAAAATTATTCCACTGAAGCTTTCTTT.

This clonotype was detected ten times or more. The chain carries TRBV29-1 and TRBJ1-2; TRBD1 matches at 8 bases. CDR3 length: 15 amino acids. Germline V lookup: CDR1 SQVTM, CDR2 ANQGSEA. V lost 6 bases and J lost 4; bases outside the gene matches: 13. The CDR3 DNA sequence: TGCAGCGTGGCGATAGGACAGGGTGGGAGCTATGGCTACACCTTC. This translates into CSVAIGQGGSYGYTF.

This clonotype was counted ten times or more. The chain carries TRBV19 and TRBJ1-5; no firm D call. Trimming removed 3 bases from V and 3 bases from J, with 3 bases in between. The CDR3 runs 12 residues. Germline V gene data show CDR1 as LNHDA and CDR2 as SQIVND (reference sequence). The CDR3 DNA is TGTGCCAGTAGTATTGTCAATCAGCCCCAGCATTTT. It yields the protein CASSIVNQPQHF.

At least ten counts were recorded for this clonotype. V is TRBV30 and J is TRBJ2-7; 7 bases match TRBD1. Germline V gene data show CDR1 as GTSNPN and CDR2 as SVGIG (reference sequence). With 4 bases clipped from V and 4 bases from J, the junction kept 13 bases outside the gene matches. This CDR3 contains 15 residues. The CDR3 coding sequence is TGTGCCTGGAAAAGTGGGTGGCAGGGGGTGTACGAGCAGTACTTC. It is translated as CAWKSGWQGVYEQYF.

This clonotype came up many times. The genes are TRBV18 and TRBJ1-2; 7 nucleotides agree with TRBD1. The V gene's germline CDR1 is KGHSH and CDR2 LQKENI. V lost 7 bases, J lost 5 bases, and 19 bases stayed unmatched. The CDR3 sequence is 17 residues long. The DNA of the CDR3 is TGTGCCAGCTTTACGACAGGGTCAAGTTCCAAGACTTATGGCTACACCTTC. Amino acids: CASFTTGSSSKTYGYTF.

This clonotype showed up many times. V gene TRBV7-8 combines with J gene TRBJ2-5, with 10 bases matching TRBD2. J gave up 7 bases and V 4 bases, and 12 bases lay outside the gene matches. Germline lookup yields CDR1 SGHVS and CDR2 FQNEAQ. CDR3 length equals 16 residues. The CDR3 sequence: CASSSRLAGLGGTQYF. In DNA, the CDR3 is TGTGCCAGCAGCTCAAGACTAGCGGGCCTCGGGGGGACCCAGTACTTC.

The DNA of the CDR3 is TGTGCCAGCAGTTTGACTAGCGGGGGGGCAAGGCAGCAGTACTTC. This encodes CASSLTSGGARQQYF. The rearrangement uses TRBV6-2 or TRBV6-3 and TRBJ2-7; TRBD2 matches 14 bases. Losses at the gene ends were 4 bases for V and 8 bases for J; bases not matched to a gene: 7. There are 15 residues in the CDR3. Germline CDR1 reads MNHEY; CDR2 reads SVGEGT.

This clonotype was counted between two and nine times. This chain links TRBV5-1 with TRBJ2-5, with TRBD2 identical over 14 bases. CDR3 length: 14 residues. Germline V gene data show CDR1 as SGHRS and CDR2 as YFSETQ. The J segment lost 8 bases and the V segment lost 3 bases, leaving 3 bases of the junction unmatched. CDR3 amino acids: CASSSGLAGGTQYF. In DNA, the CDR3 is TGCGCCAGCAGCTCCGGACTAGCGGGAGGAACCCAGTACTTC. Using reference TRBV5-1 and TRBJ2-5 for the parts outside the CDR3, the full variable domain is KAGVTQTPRYLIKTRGQQVTLSCSPISGHRSVSWYQQTPGQGLQFLFEYFSETQRNKGNFPGRFSGRQFSNSRSEMNVSTLELGDSALYLCASSSGLAGGTQYFGPGTRLLVL.

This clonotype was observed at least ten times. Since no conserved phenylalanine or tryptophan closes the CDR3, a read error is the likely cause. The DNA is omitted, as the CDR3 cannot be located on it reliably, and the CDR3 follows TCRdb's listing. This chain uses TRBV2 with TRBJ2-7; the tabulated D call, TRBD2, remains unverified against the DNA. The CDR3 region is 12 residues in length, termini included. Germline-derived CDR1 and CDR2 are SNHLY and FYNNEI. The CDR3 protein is CASSDGTRVLVI.

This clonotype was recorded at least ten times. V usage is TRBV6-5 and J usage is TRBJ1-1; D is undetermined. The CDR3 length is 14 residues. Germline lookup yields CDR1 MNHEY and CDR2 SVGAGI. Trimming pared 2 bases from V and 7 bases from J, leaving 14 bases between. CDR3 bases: TGTGCCAGCAGTTACGGGCAGCTCGGAGTTGAAGCTTTCTTT. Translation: CASSYGQLGVEAFF.

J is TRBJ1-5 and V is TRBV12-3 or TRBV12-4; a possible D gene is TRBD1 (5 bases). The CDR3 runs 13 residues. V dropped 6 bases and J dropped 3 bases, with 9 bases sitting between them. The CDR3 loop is CASRRQSNQPQHF. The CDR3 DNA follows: TGTGCCAGCAGACGACAGTCCAATCAGCCCCAGCATTTT.

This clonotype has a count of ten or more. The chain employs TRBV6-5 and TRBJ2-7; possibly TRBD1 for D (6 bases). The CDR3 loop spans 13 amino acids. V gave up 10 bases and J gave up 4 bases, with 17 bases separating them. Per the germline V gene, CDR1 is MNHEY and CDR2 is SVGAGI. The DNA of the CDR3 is TGTGCCACCCAGGGGAGTGGGGGTTACGAGCAGTACTTC. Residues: CATQGSGGYEQYF.

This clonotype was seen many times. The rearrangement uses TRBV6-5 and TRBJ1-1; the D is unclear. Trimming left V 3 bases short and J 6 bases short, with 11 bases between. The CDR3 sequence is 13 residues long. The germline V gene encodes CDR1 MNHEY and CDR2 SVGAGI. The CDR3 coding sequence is TGTGCCAGCAGTTATGAGAGGGCATCTGAAGCTTTCTTT. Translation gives CASSYERASEAFF.

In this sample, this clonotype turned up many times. The CDR3 reads CASSLLRTGDEKLFF. The CDR3, as DNA: TGTGCCAGCAGTTTATTGAGGACAGGGGATGAAAAACTGTTTTTT. This chain links TRBV27 with TRBJ1-4; 9 nucleotides agree with TRBD1. Germline CDR1 is MNHEY and CDR2 is SMNVEV (reference sequence). Trimming at V came to 1 base and at J to 6 bases, leaving 3 bases not matched to a gene. The CDR3 covers 15 residues.

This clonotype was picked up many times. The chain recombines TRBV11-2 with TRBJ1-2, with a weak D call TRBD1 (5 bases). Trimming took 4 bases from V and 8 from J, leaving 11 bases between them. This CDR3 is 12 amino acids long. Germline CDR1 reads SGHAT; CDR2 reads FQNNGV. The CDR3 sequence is CASSSSWGGYTF. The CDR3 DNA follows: TGTGCCAGCAGCTCGAGCTGGGGCGGCTACACCTTC.